The 8 T cell receptor beta chains reported below all come from one sample, sequenced in a study of a mutant IDH1 vaccine in newly diagnosed glioma. These receptors have no known antigen. Time point denoted: week 35, safety follow-up. In every dose of vaccine, 300 ug of mutant IDH1 20-mer peptide was given alongside topical imiquimod. The method was immunoSEQ multiplex PCR; TCRdb's version includes in-frame clones alone and lacks a portion of them. The sample yields approximately 47,000 clones, 88% seen once. The sequences come from PBMCs, collected from a glioma patient whose treatment included an IDH1 peptide vaccine. These receptors originate from a woman aged 40-49 years with glioma.

V and J are TRBV5-1 and TRBJ2-2, with a possible D match to TRBD2 (6 bases). The length of the CDR3 is 15 residues. CDR1 and CDR2 from the germline V gene are SGHRS and YFSETQ. Deletions cut 4 bases from V and 0 bases from J, with 10 bases between. The CDR3 bases are TGCGCCAGCAGCCAGACTAGTTCGAACACCGGGGAGCTGTTTTTT. This sequence encodes CASSQTSSNTGELFF.

The V gene is TRBV7-9, the J gene TRBJ1-1, with 8 bases aligning to TRBD1. Unmatched junction bases numbered 9, after V lost 5 bases and J lost 7 bases. The CDR3 covers 14 residues. The germline CDR1 and CDR2 sequences are SEHNR and FQNEAQ (reference sequence). CDR3 nucleotides: TGTGCCAGCAGCGCCCCGACAGGGGTGGGTGAAGCTTTCTTT. Its protein is CASSAPTGVGEAFF.

This sequence joins TRBV29-1 and TRBJ2-1; the match to TRBD2 covers 13 bases. CDR3 size: 14 residues. The ends lost 8 bases at V and 9 bases at J; junction bases unmatched: 10. Germline V gene data show CDR1 as SQVTM and CDR2 as ANQGSEA. CDR3 in DNA: TGCAGCACTACCCGGACTAGCGGGAGCCTTGAGCAGTTCTTC. Translated, it gives CSTTRTSGSLEQFF.

CDR3 residues: CASSPLATGELFF. DNA of the CDR3: TGTGCCAGCTCACCACTGGCTACCGGGGAGCTGTTTTTT. This chain links TRBV18 with TRBJ2-2; no reliable D call. The CDR3 is 13 residues long. Germline CDR1 reads KGHSH; CDR2 reads LQKENI. Between the trimmed V and J ends, which lost 1 base and 5 bases, there was a span of 5 bases. Complete variable domain (other parts from reference TRBV18 and TRBJ2-2): NAGVMQNPRHLVRRRGQEARLRCSPMKGHSHVYWYRQLPEEGLKFMVYLQKENIIDESGMPKERFSAEFPKEGPSILRIQQVVRGDSAAYFCASSPLATGELFFGEGSRLTVL.

CDR3 sequence (DNA): TGTGCCAGCAGCTCAGATGTACAAGAGACCCAGTACTTC. As protein: CASSSDVQETQYF. The rearrangement uses TRBV7-9 and TRBJ2-5; D unclear. This CDR3 region has 13 residues. Deletions cut 4 bases from V and 2 bases from J, with 8 bases between. Germline V gene sequence: CDR1 SEHNR, CDR2 FQNEAQ (reference sequence).

The chain links TRBV19 to TRBJ1-1, with a possible D match to TRBD1 (5 bases). In germline, CDR1 is LNHDA, CDR2 SQIVND (reference sequence). The CDR3 is made up of 15 amino acids. Trimming cost V 2 bases and J 4 bases, with 14 bases left between them. In DNA, the CDR3 is TGTGCCAGTAGTATATCTGGACACGTACTCACTGAAGCTTTCTTT. Protein: CASSISGHVLTEAFF.

This sequence joins TRBV10-1 and TRBJ2-4; D is unclear. Trimming took off 5 bases at V and 0 bases at J, with 8 bases between the two ends. Germline V gene data show CDR1 as WNHNN and CDR2 as SYGVQD (reference sequence). This CDR3 contains 14 residues. CDR3 coding DNA: TGCGCCAGCAGTCCGGCGATAGCCAAAAACATTCAGTACTTC. This codes for CASSPAIAKNIQYF.

The chain couples TRBV19 to TRBJ1-4; 10 bases agree with TRBD1. Germline CDR1 LNHDA, CDR2 SQIVND (reference sequence). The CDR3 sequence is 18 residues long. V shed 2 bases, J shed 8 bases, and the junction held 14 bases outside the gene matches. CDR3 protein: CASSITGVRTGGGEKLFF. The CDR3 region has the DNA TGTGCCAGTAGTATAACTGGAGTAAGGACAGGGGGAGGCGAAAAACTGTTTTTT.